The T cell receptor beta chain described here comes from a study of T cell responses to AZD1222 COVID-19 vaccine. Repertoires were generated with immunoSEQ multiplex PCR, while TCRdb's copy carries only in-frame clones and drops some. Here the sample spans 100,000 to 150,000 clones, around nine tenths being singletons. This clone was counted a single time. The V gene's germline CDR1 is SNHLY and CDR2 FYNNEI. CDR3 size: 16 residues. V lost 6 bases and J lost 7; bases outside the gene matches: 8. V gene TRBV2 combines with J gene TRBJ2-1; TRBD2 matches at 14 bases. This clonotype was sampled from an adult in good health. The sequenced sample was peripheral blood, obtained on day 0 of AZD1222 vaccination. The CDR3 loop reads CASRGWTSGGRNEQFF. The CDR3 coding sequence is TGTGCCAGCAGAGGCTGGACTAGCGGGGGGAGGAATGAGCAGTTCTTC. Complete variable domain (other parts from reference TRBV2 and TRBJ2-1): EPEVTQTPSHQVTQMGQEVILRCVPISNHLYFYWYRQILGQKVEFLVSFYNNEISEKSEIFDDQFSVERPDGSNFTLKIRSTKLEDSAMYFCASRGWTSGGRNEQFFGPGTRLTVL.